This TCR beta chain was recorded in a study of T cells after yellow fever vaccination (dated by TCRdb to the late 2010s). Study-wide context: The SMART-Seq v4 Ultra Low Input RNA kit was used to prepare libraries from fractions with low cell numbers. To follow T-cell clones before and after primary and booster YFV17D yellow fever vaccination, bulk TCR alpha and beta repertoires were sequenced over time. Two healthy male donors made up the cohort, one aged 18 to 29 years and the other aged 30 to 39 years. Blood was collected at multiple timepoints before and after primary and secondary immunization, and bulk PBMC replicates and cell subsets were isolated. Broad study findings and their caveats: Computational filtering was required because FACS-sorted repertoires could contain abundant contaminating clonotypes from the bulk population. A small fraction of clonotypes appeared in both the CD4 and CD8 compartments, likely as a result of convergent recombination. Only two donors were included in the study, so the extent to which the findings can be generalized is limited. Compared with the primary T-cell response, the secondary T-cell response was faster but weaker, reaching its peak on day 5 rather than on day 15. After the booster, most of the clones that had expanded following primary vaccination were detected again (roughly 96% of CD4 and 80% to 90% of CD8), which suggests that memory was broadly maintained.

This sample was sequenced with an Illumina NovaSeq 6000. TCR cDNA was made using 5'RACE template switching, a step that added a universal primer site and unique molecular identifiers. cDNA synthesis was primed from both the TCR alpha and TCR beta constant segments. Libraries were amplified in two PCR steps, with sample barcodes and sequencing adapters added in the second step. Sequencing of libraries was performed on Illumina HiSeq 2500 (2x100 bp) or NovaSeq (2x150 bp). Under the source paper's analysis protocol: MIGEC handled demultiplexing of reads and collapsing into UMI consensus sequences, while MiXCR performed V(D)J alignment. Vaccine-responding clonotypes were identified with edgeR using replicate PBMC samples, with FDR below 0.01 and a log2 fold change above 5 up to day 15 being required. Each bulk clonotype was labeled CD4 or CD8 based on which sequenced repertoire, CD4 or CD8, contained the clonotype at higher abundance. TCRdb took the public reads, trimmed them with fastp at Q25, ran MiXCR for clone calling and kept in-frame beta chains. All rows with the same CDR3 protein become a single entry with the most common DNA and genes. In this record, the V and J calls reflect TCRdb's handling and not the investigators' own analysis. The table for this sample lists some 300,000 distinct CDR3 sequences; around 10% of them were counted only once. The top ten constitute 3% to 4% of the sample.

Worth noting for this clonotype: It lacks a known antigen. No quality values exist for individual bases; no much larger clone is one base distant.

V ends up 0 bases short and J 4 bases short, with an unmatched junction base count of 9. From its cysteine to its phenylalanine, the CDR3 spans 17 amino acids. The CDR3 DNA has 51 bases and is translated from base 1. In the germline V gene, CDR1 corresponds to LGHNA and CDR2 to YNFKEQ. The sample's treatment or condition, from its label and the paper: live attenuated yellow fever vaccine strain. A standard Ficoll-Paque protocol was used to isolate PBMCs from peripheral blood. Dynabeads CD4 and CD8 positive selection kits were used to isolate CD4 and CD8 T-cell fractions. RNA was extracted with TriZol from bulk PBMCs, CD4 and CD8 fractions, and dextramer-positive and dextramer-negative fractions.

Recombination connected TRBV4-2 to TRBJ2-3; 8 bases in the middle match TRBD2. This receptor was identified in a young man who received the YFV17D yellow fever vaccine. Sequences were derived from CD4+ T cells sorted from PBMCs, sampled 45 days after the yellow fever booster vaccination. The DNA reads TGTGCCAGCAGCCAAGAGGTGTCGGCGGGGGGAGCAGATACGCAGTATTTT. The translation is CASSQEVSAGGADTQYF.